This is a list of T cell receptor beta chains from one sample in a study of T cells after yellow fever vaccination. TCRdb reprocessed the 5' RACE reads with MiXCR, giving one entry per CDR3 protein. The sample lists 65,000 to 90,000 distinct CDR3 sequences, around 7% occurring once. The sequencing used CD8+ T cells sorted from PBMCs, collected on the day of the yellow fever booster vaccination. The origin of the receptors is a man aged 25 to 45 who received the YFV17D yellow fever vaccine. The CDR3 runs from the conserved cysteine through the conserved F or W. A D gene is named only where the DNA matches it firmly. Rows give clone size only sometimes, using once, few, many, or a class for an expanded clone.

CDR3nt: TGCGCCAGCAGCTCGGGCGGACTAGGGGACCTCGAGCAGTACTTC; CDR3aa: CASSSGGLGDLEQYF; len: 15; j_gene: TRBJ2-7; abundance: few; v_gene: TRBV5-1; d_gene: TRBD2
CDR3nt: TGCAGCGTTGAACCCAGGGGACAGGGTCCGGCCGGGGAGCTGTTTTTT; CDR3aa: CSVEPRGQGPAGELFF; len: 16; j_gene: TRBJ2-2; abundance: -; v_gene: TRBV29-1; d_gene: TRBD1
CDR3nt: TGTGCCAGCAGTCCGAACCCGTTAAACAATGAGCAGTTCTTC; CDR3aa: CASSPNPLNNEQFF; len: 14; j_gene: TRBJ2-1; abundance: -; v_gene: TRBV27; d_gene: -
CDR3nt: TGTGCCAGCAGCTTAGATATAGCGGGAGAGCAGTTCTTC; CDR3aa: CASSLDIAGEQFF; len: 13; j_gene: TRBJ2-1; abundance: -; v_gene: TRBV11-3; d_gene: TRBD2
CDR3nt: TGTGCCAGCAGCCTCGGGGGGGAGAATGAGCAGTTCTTC; CDR3aa: CASSLGGENEQFF; len: 13; j_gene: TRBJ2-1; abundance: -; v_gene: TRBV12-3/TRBV12-4; d_gene: TRBD2
CDR3nt: TGTGCCAGCAGTGAAGCGCTAGCGGGAGCAGTTACGCAGTATTTT; CDR3aa: CASSEALAGAVTQYF; len: 15; j_gene: TRBJ2-3; abundance: -; v_gene: TRBV6-1; d_gene: TRBD2
CDR3nt: TGTGCCAGCAGTTTTGACAGCCCCTACGAGCAGTACTTC; CDR3aa: CASSFDSPYEQYF; len: 13; j_gene: TRBJ2-7; abundance: -; v_gene: TRBV7-9; d_gene: -
CDR3nt: TGTGCCAGCAGTGGCGTGACAGGGGATCGGGAGACCCAGTACTTC; CDR3aa: CASSGVTGDRETQYF; len: 15; j_gene: TRBJ2-5; abundance: few; v_gene: TRBV25-1; d_gene: TRBD1
CDR3nt: TGCGCCAGCAGCCAAGAGGCGGGACAGGCTCGAGGGGGGTTCTTC; CDR3aa: CASSQEAGQARGGFF; len: 15; j_gene: TRBJ2-1; abundance: -; v_gene: TRBV4-3; d_gene: TRBD1
CDR3nt: TGTGCCAGCATAAGACTAGCGGGAGAGTCCACCGGGGAGCTGTTTTTT; CDR3aa: CASIRLAGESTGELFF; len: 16; j_gene: TRBJ2-2; abundance: few; v_gene: TRBV7-9; d_gene: TRBD2
CDR3nt: TGTGCCAGCAGCCGAGCGGAGGGCCAAGAGACCCAGTACTTC; CDR3aa: CASSRAEGQETQYF; len: 14; j_gene: TRBJ2-5; abundance: few; v_gene: TRBV5-4; d_gene: -
CDR3nt: TGTGCCAGCAGCGGCCCTCGGGATTCTTACAATGAGCAGTTCTTC; CDR3aa: CASSGPRDSYNEQFF; len: 15; j_gene: TRBJ2-1; abundance: few; v_gene: TRBV7-2; d_gene: -
CDR3nt: TGCGCCAGCTCCGGCCTGCCTGCGGGCAATCAGCCCCAGCATTTT; CDR3aa: CASSGLPAGNQPQHF; len: 15; j_gene: TRBJ1-5; abundance: -; v_gene: TRBV10-1; d_gene: -
CDR3nt: TGTGCCAGCTCACGGAAGGAGTCTACAGATACGCAGTATTTT; CDR3aa: CASSRKESTDTQYF; len: 14; j_gene: TRBJ2-3; abundance: few; v_gene: TRBV18; d_gene: -
CDR3nt: TGTGCCAGTAGTTTTCCCCAGGACAGGTTCCACACAGATACGCAGTATTTT; CDR3aa: CASSFPQDRFHTDTQYF; len: 17; j_gene: TRBJ2-3; abundance: -; v_gene: TRBV19; d_gene: TRBD1
CDR3nt: TGTGCCAGTAGTGAGCAGGTGAGCTCCTACAATGAGCAGTTCTTC; CDR3aa: CASSEQVSSYNEQFF; len: 15; j_gene: TRBJ2-1; abundance: -; v_gene: TRBV19; d_gene: -
CDR3nt: TGTGCCTGGGACGGACAGGATTCCTCCTACGAGCAGTACTTC; CDR3aa: CAWDGQDSSYEQYF; len: 14; j_gene: TRBJ2-7; abundance: -; v_gene: TRBV30; d_gene: TRBD1
CDR3nt: TGTGCCAGCAGTTACACGTGGGAGGGCGCAAAGCCCTCGAGGACCTACGAGCAGTACTTC; CDR3aa: CASSYTWEGAKPSRTYEQYF; len: 20; j_gene: TRBJ2-7; abundance: -; v_gene: TRBV6-2/TRBV6-3; d_gene: TRBD2
CDR3nt: TGCAGCGTTGAGGCAGGGGAAGCTTTCTTT; CDR3aa: CSVEAGEAFF; len: 10; j_gene: TRBJ1-1; abundance: few; v_gene: TRBV29-1; d_gene: -
CDR3nt: TGCAGCGTTGCGGGCAACAAAAACATTCAGTACTTC; CDR3aa: CSVAGNKNIQYF; len: 12; j_gene: TRBJ2-4; abundance: -; v_gene: TRBV29-1; d_gene: -
CDR3nt: TGTGCCAGCAGTGAGGGACTAGCGGGATCGAACACCGGGGAGCTGTTTTTT; CDR3aa: CASSEGLAGSNTGELFF; len: 17; j_gene: TRBJ2-2; abundance: many; v_gene: TRBV2; d_gene: TRBD2
CDR3nt: TGTGCCAGCAGTGGGACAAGGAATGAGCAGTTCTTC; CDR3aa: CASSGTRNEQFF; len: 12; j_gene: TRBJ2-1; abundance: few; v_gene: TRBV12-3/TRBV12-4; d_gene: -
CDR3nt: TGTGCCAGCAGTGAAGGATACCCGGGTACCCCCGGGGAGCAGTACTTC; CDR3aa: CASSEGYPGTPGEQYF; len: 16; j_gene: TRBJ2-7; abundance: few; v_gene: TRBV2; d_gene: -
CDR3nt: TGTGCCAGCAGCTTAAGACGGGGTCGGGGGGGTGAGCAGTTCTTC; CDR3aa: CASSLRRGRGGEQFF; len: 15; j_gene: TRBJ2-1; abundance: -; v_gene: TRBV7-2; d_gene: TRBD2
CDR3nt: TGTGCCAGCAGTCCTTCGGGACTAGGCGCGTTTTTAAACGAGCAGTACTTC; CDR3aa: CASSPSGLGAFLNEQYF; len: 17; j_gene: TRBJ2-7; abundance: many; v_gene: TRBV27; d_gene: TRBD2
CDR3nt: TGTGCCAGCTGGCGGGAGGCCGTGACCAAAAACATTCAGTACTTC; CDR3aa: CASWREAVTKNIQYF; len: 15; j_gene: TRBJ2-4; abundance: -; v_gene: TRBV6-2/TRBV6-3; d_gene: TRBD2
CDR3nt: TGCGCCAGCAGCTTGGAAGGGGGCCAAGAGACCCAGTACTTC; CDR3aa: CASSLEGGQETQYF; len: 14; j_gene: TRBJ2-5; abundance: many; v_gene: TRBV5-1; d_gene: -
CDR3nt: TGCAGTGCTAGAGCTGTTGGACTAGCGGGATTAGCCGGGGAGCTGTTTTTT; CDR3aa: CSARAVGLAGLAGELFF; len: 17; j_gene: TRBJ2-2; abundance: few; v_gene: TRBV20-1; d_gene: TRBD2
CDR3nt: TGTGCCAGCAGCCAAGTTCCGGGTCTTCGCAATCAGCCCCAGCATTTT; CDR3aa: CASSQVPGLRNQPQHF; len: 16; j_gene: TRBJ1-5; abundance: -; v_gene: TRBV14; d_gene: -
CDR3nt: TGTGCCAGCAGTTCTGGGGGAGGGAACCCAGATACGCAGTATTTT; CDR3aa: CASSSGGGNPDTQYF; len: 15; j_gene: TRBJ2-3; abundance: many; v_gene: TRBV12-3/TRBV12-4; d_gene: TRBD2
CDR3nt: TGTGCCAGCAGCTTAGCGGGACAGGGCTACGAGCAGTACTTC; CDR3aa: CASSLAGQGYEQYF; len: 14; j_gene: TRBJ2-7; abundance: many; v_gene: TRBV7-9; d_gene: TRBD1
CDR3nt: TGTGCCAGCAGCTCGGGACAGGGGTGGAATTCACCCCTCCACTTT; CDR3aa: CASSSGQGWNSPLHF; len: 15; j_gene: TRBJ1-6; abundance: many; v_gene: TRBV7-9; d_gene: TRBD1
CDR3nt: TGTGCCTGGAACACTGACGCCGGGGAGCTGTTTTTT; CDR3aa: CAWNTDAGELFF; len: 12; j_gene: TRBJ2-2; abundance: many; v_gene: TRBV30; d_gene: -
CDR3nt: TGTGCCAGCAGTTTCGGAGCGGGAGGGCCCCACGAGCAGTACTTC; CDR3aa: CASSFGAGGPHEQYF; len: 15; j_gene: TRBJ2-7; abundance: few; v_gene: TRBV12-3/TRBV12-4; d_gene: TRBD2
CDR3nt: TGTGCCAGTAGTTCCCTAGCGGGACGCAATGAGCAGTTCTTC; CDR3aa: CASSSLAGRNEQFF; len: 14; j_gene: TRBJ2-1; abundance: few; v_gene: TRBV19; d_gene: TRBD2
CDR3nt: TGTGCCAGCAGCAAAGCGCTTCACGGGAGAGATACGCAGTATTTT; CDR3aa: CASSKALHGRDTQYF; len: 15; j_gene: TRBJ2-3; abundance: many; v_gene: TRBV21-1; d_gene: -
CDR3nt: TGTGCCAGTAGGGGACAGGGCCTCTACGAGCAGTACTTC; CDR3aa: CASRGQGLYEQYF; len: 13; j_gene: TRBJ2-7; abundance: many; v_gene: TRBV19; d_gene: TRBD1
CDR3nt: TGCGCCAGCAGCTTGGTGGACGGAGAAGCTTTCTTT; CDR3aa: CASSLVDGEAFF; len: 12; j_gene: TRBJ1-1; abundance: few; v_gene: TRBV5-1; d_gene: -
CDR3nt: TGTGCCAGCAGCTCCTCTTTGACGAGCTCCTACAATGAGCAGTTCTTC; CDR3aa: CASSSSLTSSYNEQFF; len: 16; j_gene: TRBJ2-1; abundance: -; v_gene: TRBV7-9; d_gene: -
CDR3nt: TGTGCCAGCAGCGGGGGGGTGACTGGAAACACCATATATTTT; CDR3aa: CASSGGVTGNTIYF; len: 14; j_gene: TRBJ1-3; abundance: -; v_gene: TRBV9; d_gene: -
CDR3nt: TGTGCCAGCAGCTTAGCGGAGACTAGCGGGAGCTACGAGCAGTACTTC; CDR3aa: CASSLAETSGSYEQYF; len: 16; j_gene: TRBJ2-7; abundance: -; v_gene: TRBV7-6; d_gene: TRBD2
CDR3nt: TGTGCCAGCAGTACCGGGACTAGCGGGACTTACAATGAGCAGTTCTTC; CDR3aa: CASSTGTSGTYNEQFF; len: 16; j_gene: TRBJ2-1; abundance: few; v_gene: TRBV12-3/TRBV12-4; d_gene: TRBD2
CDR3nt: TGTGCCAGCAGCTTAGCCTCGGAGTACAATGAGCAGTTCTTC; CDR3aa: CASSLASEYNEQFF; len: 14; j_gene: TRBJ2-1; abundance: many; v_gene: TRBV11-2; d_gene: -
CDR3nt: TGTGCCAGCAGTTTTCTAGCGGGAGGTGAGCAGTTCTTC; CDR3aa: CASSFLAGGEQFF; len: 13; j_gene: TRBJ2-1; abundance: few; v_gene: TRBV27; d_gene: TRBD2
CDR3nt: TGTGCCAGCAGTTTAGCCCCTGGTGGGTACGAGCAGTACTTC; CDR3aa: CASSLAPGGYEQYF; len: 14; j_gene: TRBJ2-7; abundance: many; v_gene: TRBV12-3/TRBV12-4; d_gene: -
CDR3nt: TGCAGCGTTGAAGATACTAGCGGGACCTACAATGAGCAGTTCTTC; CDR3aa: CSVEDTSGTYNEQFF; len: 15; j_gene: TRBJ2-1; abundance: -; v_gene: TRBV29-1; d_gene: TRBD2
CDR3nt: TGTGCCAGCAGCTTGGTGGGACTAGCGGACAATGAGCAGTTCTTC; CDR3aa: CASSLVGLADNEQFF; len: 15; j_gene: TRBJ2-1; abundance: -; v_gene: TRBV5-4; d_gene: TRBD2
CDR3nt: TGTGCCAGCAGTGAATCACCCTACCAAGAGACCCAGTACTTC; CDR3aa: CASSESPYQETQYF; len: 14; j_gene: TRBJ2-5; abundance: many; v_gene: TRBV6-1; d_gene: -
CDR3nt: TGTGCCAGCAGCCAAACTTTACAGGGGGAGGTCGATTTGAACACTGAAGCTTTCTTT; CDR3aa: CASSQTLQGEVDLNTEAFF; len: 19; j_gene: TRBJ1-1; abundance: few; v_gene: TRBV4-2; d_gene: TRBD1
CDR3nt: TGTGCCAGCAGCCAACCCGGCGGGAGGACCTACAATGAGCAGTTCTTC; CDR3aa: CASSQPGGRTYNEQFF; len: 16; j_gene: TRBJ2-1; abundance: few; v_gene: TRBV14; d_gene: TRBD2
CDR3nt: TGTGCCAGCAGCTCATTGGCGGGAGGGGGGGTATACAATGAGCAGTTCTTC; CDR3aa: CASSSLAGGGVYNEQFF; len: 17; j_gene: TRBJ2-1; abundance: many; v_gene: TRBV7-2; d_gene: TRBD2
CDR3nt: TGCGCCAGCGGATCCCGGCCGGAGGAACTGACCGGGGAGCTGTTTTTT; CDR3aa: CASGSRPEELTGELFF; len: 16; j_gene: TRBJ2-2; abundance: -; v_gene: TRBV5-1; d_gene: -
CDR3nt: TGTGCCAGCAGCCAACTAGCGGGAGGGCCGAGGGAGACCCAGTACTTC; CDR3aa: CASSQLAGGPRETQYF; len: 16; j_gene: TRBJ2-5; abundance: many; v_gene: TRBV14; d_gene: TRBD2
CDR3nt: TGTGCCAGCAGTTTAGCCGTGGGAGTAGGTGAATACGGGGAGCTGTTTTTT; CDR3aa: CASSLAVGVGEYGELFF; len: 17; j_gene: TRBJ2-2; abundance: -; v_gene: TRBV28; d_gene: -
CDR3nt: TGCGCCAGCGCGGCCGGGACAGGGACCCACGAGCAGTACTTC; CDR3aa: CASAAGTGTHEQYF; len: 14; j_gene: TRBJ2-7; abundance: few; v_gene: TRBV5-1; d_gene: TRBD1
CDR3nt: TGTGCCAGCAGCGGAGGGGGGGGTTTCACAGATACGCAGTATTTT; CDR3aa: CASSGGGGFTDTQYF; len: 15; j_gene: TRBJ2-3; abundance: few; v_gene: TRBV9; d_gene: -
CDR3nt: TGCAGCGTTGTTCCGGGGGATGGCTACACCTTC; CDR3aa: CSVVPGDGYTF; len: 11; j_gene: TRBJ1-2; abundance: -; v_gene: TRBV29-1; d_gene: -
CDR3nt: TGTGCCAGCAGTGACGGCGGGGCCGACAATGAGCAGTTCTTC; CDR3aa: CASSDGGADNEQFF; len: 14; j_gene: TRBJ2-1; abundance: many; v_gene: TRBV6-4; d_gene: -
CDR3nt: TGTGCCAGCAGTTACTCGATCGCGGACTCCTACAATGAGCAGTTCTTC; CDR3aa: CASSYSIADSYNEQFF; len: 16; j_gene: TRBJ2-1; abundance: -; v_gene: TRBV6-2/TRBV6-3; d_gene: -